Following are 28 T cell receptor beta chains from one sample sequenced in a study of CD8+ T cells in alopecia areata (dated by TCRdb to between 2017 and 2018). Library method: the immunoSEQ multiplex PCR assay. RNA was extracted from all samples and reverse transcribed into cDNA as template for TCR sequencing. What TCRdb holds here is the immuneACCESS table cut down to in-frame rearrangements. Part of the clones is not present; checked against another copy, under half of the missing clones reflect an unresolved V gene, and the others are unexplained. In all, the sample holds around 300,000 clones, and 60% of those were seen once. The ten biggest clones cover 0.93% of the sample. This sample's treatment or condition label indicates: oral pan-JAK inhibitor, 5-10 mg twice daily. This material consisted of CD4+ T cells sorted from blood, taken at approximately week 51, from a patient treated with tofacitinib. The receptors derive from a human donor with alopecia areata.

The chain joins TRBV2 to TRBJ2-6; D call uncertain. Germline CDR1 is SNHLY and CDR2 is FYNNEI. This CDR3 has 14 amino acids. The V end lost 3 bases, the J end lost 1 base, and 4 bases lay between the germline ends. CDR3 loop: CASSDRSGANVLTF. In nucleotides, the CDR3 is TGTGCCAGCAGTGACAGATCTGGGGCCAACGTCCTGACTTTC.

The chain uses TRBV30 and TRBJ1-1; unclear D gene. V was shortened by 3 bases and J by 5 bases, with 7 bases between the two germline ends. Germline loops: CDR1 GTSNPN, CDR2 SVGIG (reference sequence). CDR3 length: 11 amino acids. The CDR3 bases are TGTGCCTGGAGGAGGTTGACTGAAGCTTTCTTT. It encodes CAWRRLTEAFF.

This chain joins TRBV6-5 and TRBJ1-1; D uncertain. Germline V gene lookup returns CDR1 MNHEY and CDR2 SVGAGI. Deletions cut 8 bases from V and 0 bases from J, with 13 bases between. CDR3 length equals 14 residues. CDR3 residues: CASRLGVVNTEAFF. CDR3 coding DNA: TGTGCCAGCCGGCTCGGGGTTGTGAACACTGAAGCTTTCTTT.

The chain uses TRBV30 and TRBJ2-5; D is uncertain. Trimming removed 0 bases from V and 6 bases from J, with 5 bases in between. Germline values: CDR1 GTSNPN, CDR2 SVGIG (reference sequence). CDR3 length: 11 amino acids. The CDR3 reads CAWSVKKTQYF. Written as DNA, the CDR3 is TGTGCCTGGAGTGTTAAGAAGACCCAGTACTTC.

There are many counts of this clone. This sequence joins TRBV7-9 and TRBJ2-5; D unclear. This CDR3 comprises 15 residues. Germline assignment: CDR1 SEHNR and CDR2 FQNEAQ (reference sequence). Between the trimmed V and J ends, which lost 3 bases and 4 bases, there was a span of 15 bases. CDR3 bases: TGTGCCAGCAGCTTGCCTGCCGGTTGGGGAGAGACCCAGTACTTC. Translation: CASSLPAGWGETQYF.

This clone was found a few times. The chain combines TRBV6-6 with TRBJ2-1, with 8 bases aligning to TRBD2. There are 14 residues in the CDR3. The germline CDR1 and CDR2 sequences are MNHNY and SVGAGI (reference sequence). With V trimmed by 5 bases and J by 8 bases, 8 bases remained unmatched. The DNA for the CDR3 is TGTGCCAGCAGTCCGGGACTAGTAAGGGATGAGCAGTTCTTC. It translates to CASSPGLVRDEQFF.

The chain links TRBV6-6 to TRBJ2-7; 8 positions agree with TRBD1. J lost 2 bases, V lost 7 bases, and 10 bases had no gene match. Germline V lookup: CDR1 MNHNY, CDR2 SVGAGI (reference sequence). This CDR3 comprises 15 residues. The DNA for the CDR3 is TGTGCCAGCACCCTTGGTATCAGGGGGCCCTACGAGCAGTACTTC. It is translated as CASTLGIRGPYEQYF.

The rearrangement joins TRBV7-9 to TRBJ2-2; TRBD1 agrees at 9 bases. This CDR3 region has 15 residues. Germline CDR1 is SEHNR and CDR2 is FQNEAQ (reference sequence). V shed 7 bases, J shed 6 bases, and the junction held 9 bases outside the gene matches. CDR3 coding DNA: TGTGCCAGCACGCCCGGGACAGGGTGGTCCGGGGAGCTGTTTTTT. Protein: CASTPGTGWSGELFF.

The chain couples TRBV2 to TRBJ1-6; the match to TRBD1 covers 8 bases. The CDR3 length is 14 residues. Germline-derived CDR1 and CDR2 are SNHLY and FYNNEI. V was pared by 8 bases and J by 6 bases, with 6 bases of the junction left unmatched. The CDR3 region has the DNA TGTGCCAGCGAGTCCGACAGGGGTAATTCACCCCTCCACTTT. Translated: CASESDRGNSPLHF.

The CDR3 protein is CASPYYNEQFF. The DNA for the CDR3 is TGTGCCAGCCCCTACTACAATGAGCAGTTCTTC. The V call is TRBV2, the J call TRBJ2-1; D not certain. CDR1 and CDR2 from the germline V gene are SNHLY and FYNNEI. Trimming removed 8 bases at V and 3 bases at J, with 5 bases between. The CDR3 covers 11 residues.

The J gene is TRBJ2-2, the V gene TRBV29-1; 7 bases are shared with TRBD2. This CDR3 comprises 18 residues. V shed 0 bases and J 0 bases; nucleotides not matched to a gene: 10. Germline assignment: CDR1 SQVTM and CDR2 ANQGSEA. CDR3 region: CSVEDPFWGGANTGELFF. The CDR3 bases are TGCAGCGTTGAAGACCCCTTTTGGGGGGGGGCGAACACCGGGGAGCTGTTTTTT.

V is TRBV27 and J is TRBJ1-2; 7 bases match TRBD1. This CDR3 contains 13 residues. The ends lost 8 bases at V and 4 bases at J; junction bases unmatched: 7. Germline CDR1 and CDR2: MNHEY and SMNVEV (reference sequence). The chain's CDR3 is CASSKDRSYGYTF. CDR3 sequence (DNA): TGTGCCAGCTCAAAGGACAGGAGCTATGGCTACACCTTC.

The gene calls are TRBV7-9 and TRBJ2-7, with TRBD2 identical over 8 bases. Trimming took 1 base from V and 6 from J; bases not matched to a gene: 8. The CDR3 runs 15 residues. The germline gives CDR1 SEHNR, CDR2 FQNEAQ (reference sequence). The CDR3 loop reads CASSLGLSGGFEQYF. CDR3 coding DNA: TGTGCCAGCAGCTTAGGGTTGAGCGGGGGCTTCGAGCAGTACTTC.

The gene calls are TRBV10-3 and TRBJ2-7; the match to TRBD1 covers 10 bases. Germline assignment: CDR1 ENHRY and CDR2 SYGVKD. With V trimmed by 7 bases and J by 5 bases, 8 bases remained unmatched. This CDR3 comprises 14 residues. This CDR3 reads CAINPGQGSNEQYF. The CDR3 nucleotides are TGTGCCATCAATCCGGGACAGGGGAGCAACGAGCAGTACTTC.

The CDR3 sequence: CSGGQAGETQYF. The CDR3 nucleotides are TGCAGCGGGGGACAGGCGGGAGAGACCCAGTACTTC. The V and J genes are TRBV29-1 and TRBJ2-5; 8 positions match TRBD1. Germline V gene data show CDR1 as SQVTM and CDR2 as ANQGSEA. V lost 7 bases and J lost 4; bases outside the gene matches: 5. CDR3 length: 12 amino acids.

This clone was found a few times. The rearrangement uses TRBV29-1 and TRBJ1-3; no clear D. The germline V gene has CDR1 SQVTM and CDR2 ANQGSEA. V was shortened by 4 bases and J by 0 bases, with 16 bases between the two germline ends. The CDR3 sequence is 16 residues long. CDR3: CSVGAEPSISGNTIYF. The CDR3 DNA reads TGCAGCGTTGGGGCAGAACCTTCAATCTCTGGAAACACCATATATTTT.

The CDR3 region is CATSRAVHEQFF. The CDR3 nucleotides read TGTGCCACCAGCAGAGCAGTCCATGAGCAGTTCTTC. The chain recombines TRBV15 with TRBJ2-1; no clear D. Germline V lookup: CDR1 LNHNV, CDR2 YYDKDF (reference sequence). The ends were cut back, 1 base at V and 8 bases at J, with 6 bases in the middle. The CDR3 has 12 residues.

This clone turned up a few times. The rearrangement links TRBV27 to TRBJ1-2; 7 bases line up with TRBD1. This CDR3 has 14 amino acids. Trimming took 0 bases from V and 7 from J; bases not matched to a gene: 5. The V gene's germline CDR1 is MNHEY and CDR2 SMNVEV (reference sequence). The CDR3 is CASSLSTGTGGYTF. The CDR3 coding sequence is TGTGCCAGCAGTTTATCGACAGGGACGGGTGGCTACACCTTC.

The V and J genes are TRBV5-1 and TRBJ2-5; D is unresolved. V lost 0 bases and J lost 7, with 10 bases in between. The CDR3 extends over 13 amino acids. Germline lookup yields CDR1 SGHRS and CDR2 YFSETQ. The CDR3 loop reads CASSLVMIGTQYF. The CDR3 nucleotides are TGCGCCAGCAGCTTGGTAATGATCGGGACCCAGTACTTC.

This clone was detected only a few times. CDR3 residues: CASSAGLAGKTGELFF. The CDR3 region has the DNA TGTGCCAGCAGTGCCGGACTAGCGGGGAAGACCGGGGAGCTGTTTTTT. The rearrangement uses TRBV6-1 and TRBJ2-2; 12 bases are a match to TRBD2. Germline loops: CDR1 MNHNS, CDR2 SASEGT. The CDR3 totals 16 residues. V was pared by 4 bases and J by 5 bases, with 5 bases of the junction left unmatched.

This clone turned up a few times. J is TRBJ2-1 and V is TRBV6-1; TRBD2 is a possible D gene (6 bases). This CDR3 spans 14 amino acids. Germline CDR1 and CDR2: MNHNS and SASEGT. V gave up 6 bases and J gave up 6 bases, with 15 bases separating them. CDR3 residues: CASSAAGSGNEQFF. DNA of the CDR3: TGTGCCAGCAGCGCCGCGGGGTCCGGCAATGAGCAGTTCTTC.

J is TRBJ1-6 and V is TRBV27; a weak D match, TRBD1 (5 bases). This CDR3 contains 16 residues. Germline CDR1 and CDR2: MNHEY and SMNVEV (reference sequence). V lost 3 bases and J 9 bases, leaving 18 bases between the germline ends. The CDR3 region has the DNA TGTGCCAGCAGTTTTGTCCCCCGGGGGGTGACTTCACCCCTCCACTTT. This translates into CASSFVPRGVTSPLHF.

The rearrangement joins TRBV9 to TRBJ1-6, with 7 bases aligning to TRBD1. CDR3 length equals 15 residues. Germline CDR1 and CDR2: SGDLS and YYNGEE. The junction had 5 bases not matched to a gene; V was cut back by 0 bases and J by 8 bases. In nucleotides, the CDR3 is TGTGCCAGCAGCGTAGGAGGGGGCAGCTATTCACCCCTCCACTTT. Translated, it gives CASSVGGGSYSPLHF.

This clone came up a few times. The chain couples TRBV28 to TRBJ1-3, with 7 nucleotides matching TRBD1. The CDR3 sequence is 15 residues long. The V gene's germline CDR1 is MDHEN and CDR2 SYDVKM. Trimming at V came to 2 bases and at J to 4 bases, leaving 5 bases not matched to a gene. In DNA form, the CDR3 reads TGTGCCAGCAGTTTAGGGGGGACAGTCGGAAACACCATATATTTT. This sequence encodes CASSLGGTVGNTIYF.

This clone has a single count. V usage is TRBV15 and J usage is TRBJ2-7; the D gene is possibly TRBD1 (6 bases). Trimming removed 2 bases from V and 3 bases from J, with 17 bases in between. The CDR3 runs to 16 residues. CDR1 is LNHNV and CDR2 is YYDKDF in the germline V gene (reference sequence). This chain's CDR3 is CATSRPQGQADYEQYF. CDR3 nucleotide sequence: TGTGCCACCAGCAGACCCCAGGGGCAGGCCGACTACGAGCAGTACTTC.

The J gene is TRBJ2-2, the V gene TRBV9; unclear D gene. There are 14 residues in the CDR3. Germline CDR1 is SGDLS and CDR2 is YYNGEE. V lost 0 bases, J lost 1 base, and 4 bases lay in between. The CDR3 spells CASSVAKNTGELFF. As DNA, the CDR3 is TGTGCCAGCAGCGTAGCCAAGAACACCGGGGAGCTGTTTTTT.

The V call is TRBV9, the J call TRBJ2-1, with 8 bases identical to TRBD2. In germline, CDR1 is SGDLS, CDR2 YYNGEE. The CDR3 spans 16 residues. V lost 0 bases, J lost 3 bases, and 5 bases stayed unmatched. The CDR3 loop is CASSVGGAGDYNEQFF. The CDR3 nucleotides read TGTGCCAGCAGCGTAGGAGGAGCGGGGGACTACAATGAGCAGTTCTTC.

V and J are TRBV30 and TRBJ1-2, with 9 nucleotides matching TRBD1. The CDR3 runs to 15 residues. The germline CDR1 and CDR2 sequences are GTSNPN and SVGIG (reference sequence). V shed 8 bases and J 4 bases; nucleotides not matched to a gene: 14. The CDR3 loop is CARPRDRVYGYGYTF. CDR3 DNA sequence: TGTGCCCGACCCAGGGACAGGGTATACGGCTATGGCTACACCTTC.